The clone carrying this TCR beta chain showed up many times. This entry comes from a study of T cells after yellow fever vaccination. TCRdb passed the 5' RACE reads through MiXCR, listing each CDR3 protein once. The sample has around 250,000 distinct CDR3 sequences, less than 8.5% seen once. The junction had 10 bases not matched to a gene; V was cut back by 2 bases and J by 5 bases. Germline CDR1 SGHRS, CDR2 YFSETQ. The CDR3 is 15 residues long. The sample consisted of CD4+ T cells sorted from PBMCs, taken 15 days after the yellow fever booster vaccination. V usage is TRBV5-1 and J usage is TRBJ2-7; 7 nucleotides align to TRBD2. The clonotype comes from a man aged 30 to 39 who received the YFV17D yellow fever vaccine. The CDR3: CASSFGGEVMDEQYF. Here the CDR3 DNA reads TGCGCCAGCAGCTTTGGGGGGGAAGTAATGGACGAGCAGTACTTC. The full variable domain, rest sourced from reference TRBV5-1 and TRBJ2-7, is KAGVTQTPRYLIKTRGQQVTLSCSPISGHRSVSWYQQTPGQGLQFLFEYFSETQRNKGNFPGRFSGRQFSNSRSEMNVSTLELGDSALYLCASSFGGEVMDEQYFGPGTRLTVT.